The 8 T cell receptor beta chains given below trace back to one sample, sequenced in a study of cytomegalovirus exposure and HLA in healthy donors. Amplification used 60 Vbeta primers and 13 Jbeta primers. TCRdb's table, derived via immunoSEQ multiplex PCR, lists solely in-frame clones and lacks some. The data contain almost 200,000 clones, about 76% of them singletons. Sequenced: PBMCs. The receptors were sampled from a male donor in good health and CMV-seropositive.

The J gene is TRBJ2-6, the V gene TRBV19, with D hard to call. V shed 10 bases and J shed 1 base, with 2 bases lying between them. CDR1 LNHDA and CDR2 SQIVND come from the germline V gene (reference sequence). This CDR3 is 11 amino acids long. DNA of the CDR3: TGTGCCACTTCTGGGGCCAACGTCCTGACTTTC. It codes for CATSGANVLTF.

The V call is TRBV18, the J call TRBJ2-1; a weak D match, TRBD2 (6 bases). CDR3 size: 13 residues. Per the germline V gene, CDR1 is KGHSH and CDR2 is LQKENI. Trimming took 6 bases from V and 7 from J, leaving 13 bases between them. CDR3 nucleotide sequence: TGTGCCAGCTCCTACTTACGGGAGAATGAGCAGTTCTTC. As protein: CASSYLRENEQFF. The full variable domain, completed using reference TRBV18 and TRBJ2-1, is NAGVMQNPRHLVRRRGQEARLRCSPMKGHSHVYWYRQLPEEGLKFMVYLQKENIIDESGMPKERFSAEFPKEGPSILRIQQVVRGDSAAYFCASSYLRENEQFFGPGTRLTVL.

The chain links TRBV6-5 to TRBJ2-7; D perhaps matches TRBD2 (6 bases). This CDR3 spans 15 amino acids. V lost 0 bases and J lost 2, with 11 bases in between. Looked up from germline, CDR1 is MNHEY and CDR2 is SVGAGI. CDR3 sequence (DNA): TGTGCCAGCAGTTACTCGGAGGGGCGCGCCTACGAGCAGTACTTC. The encoded protein is CASSYSEGRAYEQYF.

As concerns this clone: One junction end does not reproduce the germline sequence, and a read error may be involved. V and J are TRBV7-2 and TRBJ1-2; D is unresolved. This CDR3 is 13 amino acids long. Per germline, CDR1 SGHTA and CDR2 FQGNSA. The chain's CDR3 is CASSLARSYGCTF. CDR3 coding DNA: TGTGCCAGCAGCTTAGCGAGGAGTTATGGCTGCACCTTC.

About this clone itself: An end of the junction does not agree with germline; a read error may underlie this. Additional DNA sequences in this sample encode the identical CDR3. The chain combines TRBV10-3 with TRBJ1-4; D not resolved. This CDR3 region has 14 residues. Germline-derived CDR1 and CDR2 are ENHRY and SYGVKD. The CDR3 DNA is TGTGCCATCAGTGAGTCAGTCTATAATGAAAAGCTGTTTTTT. As protein: CAISESVYNEKLFF.

The CDR3 DNA follows: TGTGCCAGCCGCCGGGTGGGGGCAGATCTACCACCCCTCCACTTT. Amino acid sequence: CASRRVGADLPPLHF. The rearrangement links TRBV21-1 to TRBJ1-6; the table's D call of TRBD1 was not tested on the DNA. TRBV21-1 is recorded as a pseudogene. The CDR3 sequence is 15 residues long.

The chain has TRBV19 and TRBJ2-3; 8 nucleotides agree with TRBD1. The CDR3 has 12 residues. Trimming removed 6 bases from V and 9 bases from J; junction bases left unmatched: 5. CDR1 LNHDA and CDR2 SQIVND come from the germline V gene (reference sequence). In DNA, the CDR3 is TGTGCCAGTAGGGACAGGGAAAGAACGCAGTATTTT. Its protein is CASRDRERTQYF.

CDR3 residues: CASSLTLYNYEQYF. The CDR3 nucleotides read TGTGCCAGCAGCTTGACCCTGTACAACTACGAGCAGTACTTC. The J gene is TRBJ2-7, the V gene TRBV5-6, with D unresolved. Deletions cut 1 base from V and 3 bases from J, with 11 bases between. This CDR3 spans 14 amino acids. Germline V gene data show CDR1 as SGHDT and CDR2 as YYEEEE.